A single sample is the source of the 8 T cell receptor beta chains below, sequenced in a study of graft-versus-host responses after intestinal transplantation. Assay used: immunoSEQ multiplex PCR; TCRdb lists only in-frame clones, some missing. The data show about 98,000 clones, roughly 87% seen once. Their specific antigens are unknown. The sequencing here drew on unstimulated CD8+ T cells sorted from spleen or lymph node cells, taken before intestinal transplant. These receptors all come from a human donor who received an intestinal transplant.

The V call is TRBV19, the J call TRBJ2-5; D perhaps matches TRBD2 (5 bases). Trimming took off 6 bases at V and 2 bases at J, with 13 bases between the two ends. This CDR3 region has 14 residues. CDR1 and CDR2 (germline): LNHDA, SQIVND (reference sequence). The DNA for the CDR3 is TGTGCCAGTAGCCCTCCCACGGGACAAGAGACCCAGTACTTC. Translating it yields CASSPPTGQETQYF.

The chain carries TRBV6-6 and TRBJ1-2; D is uncertain. Germline CDR1 and CDR2: MNHNY and SVGAGI (reference sequence). The CDR3 loop spans 16 amino acids. Trimming took 0 bases from V and 0 from J, leaving 11 bases between them. The CDR3: CASSYSKRSTNYGYTF. The CDR3, as DNA: TGTGCCAGCAGTTACTCGAAAAGATCGACTAACTATGGCTACACCTTC.

The chain combines TRBV18 with TRBJ1-2; D not certain. V lost 3 bases, J lost 3 bases, and 5 bases lay in between. Germline-derived CDR1 and CDR2 are KGHSH and LQKENI. This CDR3 comprises 12 residues. The DNA of the CDR3 is TGTGCCAGCTCACCCCCGTACTATGGCTACACCTTC. Amino acids: CASSPPYYGYTF.

The chain employs TRBV30 and TRBJ2-5; 10 nucleotides line up with TRBD2. With V trimmed by 4 bases and J by 4 bases, 3 bases remained unmatched. CDR3 length equals 13 residues. Germline V gene data show CDR1 as GTSNPN and CDR2 as SVGIG (reference sequence). This CDR3 reads CAWTSGSGETQYF. The DNA for the CDR3 is TGTGCCTGGACTAGCGGGAGTGGAGAGACCCAGTACTTC.

V usage is TRBV6-5 and J usage is TRBJ1-2; the D is unclear. Per the germline V gene, CDR1 is MNHEY and CDR2 is SVGAGI. The CDR3 contains 13 residues. Between the trimmed V and J ends, which lost 5 bases and 5 bases, there was a span of 12 bases. In nucleotides, the CDR3 is TGTGCCAGCAGTGAACCGACCCTGTATGGCTACACCTTC. It translates to CASSEPTLYGYTF.

On this clone: Relative to the germline gene, one junction end is altered; a read error may explain this. The chain has TRBV7-7 and TRBJ2-1; D is unclear. The CDR3 length is 15 residues. Germline assignment: CDR1 SSHAT and CDR2 FNYEAQ (reference sequence). The CDR3 region has the DNA TGTGCTAGCAGCTTAGTACTGGTATCCTACAATGAGCAGTTCTTC. Protein product: CASSLVLVSYNEQFF.

The chain recombines TRBV7-9 with TRBJ2-3; D is perhaps TRBD1 (5 bases). The CDR3 runs to 12 residues. V was trimmed by 4 bases and J by 12 bases, leaving 14 bases between them. Germline CDR1 is SEHNR and CDR2 is FQNEAQ (reference sequence). The CDR3 DNA reads as TGTGCCAGCAGCTGGGGCACTCGGTTACAGTATTTT. Its protein product is CASSWGTRLQYF. The whole variable domain, remainder taken from reference TRBV7-9 and TRBJ2-3, is DTGVSQNPRHKITKRGQNVTFRCDPISEHNRLYWYRQTLGQGPEFLTYFQNEAQLEKSRLLSDRFSAERPKGSFSTLEIQRTEQGDSAMYLCASSWGTRLQYFGPGTRLTVL.

V and J are TRBV19 and TRBJ1-4; 7 bases line up with TRBD1. Trimming cost V 4 bases and J 0 bases; bases outside gene matches: 11. The germline V gene encodes CDR1 LNHDA and CDR2 SQIVND (reference sequence). This CDR3 is 18 amino acids long. The CDR3 DNA sequence: TGTGCCAGTAGTAGACTACGACAGGGAAGGTCAACTAATGAAAAACTGTTTTTT. Protein product: CASSRLRQGRSTNEKLFF.